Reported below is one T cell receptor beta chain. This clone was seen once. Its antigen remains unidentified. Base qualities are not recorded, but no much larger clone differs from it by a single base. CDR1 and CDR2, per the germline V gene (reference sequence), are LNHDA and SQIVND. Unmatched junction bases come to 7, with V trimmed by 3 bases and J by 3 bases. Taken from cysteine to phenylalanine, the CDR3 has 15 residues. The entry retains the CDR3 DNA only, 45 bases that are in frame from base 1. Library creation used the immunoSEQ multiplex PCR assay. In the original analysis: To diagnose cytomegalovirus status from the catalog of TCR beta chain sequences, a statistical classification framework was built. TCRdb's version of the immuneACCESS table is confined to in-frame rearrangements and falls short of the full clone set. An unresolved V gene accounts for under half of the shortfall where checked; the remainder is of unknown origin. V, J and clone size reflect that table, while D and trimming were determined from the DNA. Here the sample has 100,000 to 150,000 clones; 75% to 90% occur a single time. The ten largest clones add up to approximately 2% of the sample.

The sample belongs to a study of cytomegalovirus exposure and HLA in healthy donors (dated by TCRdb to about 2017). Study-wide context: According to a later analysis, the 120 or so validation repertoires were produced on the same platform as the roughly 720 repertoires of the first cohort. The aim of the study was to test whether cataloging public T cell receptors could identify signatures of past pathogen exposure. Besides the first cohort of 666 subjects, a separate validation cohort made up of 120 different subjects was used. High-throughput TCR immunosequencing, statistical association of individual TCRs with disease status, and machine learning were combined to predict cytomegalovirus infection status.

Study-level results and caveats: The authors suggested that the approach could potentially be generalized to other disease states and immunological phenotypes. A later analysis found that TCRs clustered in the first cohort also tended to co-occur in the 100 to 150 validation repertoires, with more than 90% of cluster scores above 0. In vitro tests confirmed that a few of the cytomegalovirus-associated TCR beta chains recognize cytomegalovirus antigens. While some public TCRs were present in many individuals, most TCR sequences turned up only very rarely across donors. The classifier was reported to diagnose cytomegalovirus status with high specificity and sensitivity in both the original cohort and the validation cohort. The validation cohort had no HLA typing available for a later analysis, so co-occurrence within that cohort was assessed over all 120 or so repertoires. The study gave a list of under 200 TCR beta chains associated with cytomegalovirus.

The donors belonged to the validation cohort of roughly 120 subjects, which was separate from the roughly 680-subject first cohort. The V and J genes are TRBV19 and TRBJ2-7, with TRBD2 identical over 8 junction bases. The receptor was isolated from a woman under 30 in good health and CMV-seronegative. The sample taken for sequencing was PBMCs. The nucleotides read TGTGCCAGTAGTATGGGTAGCGGGGAACTCTACGAGCAGTACTTC. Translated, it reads CASSMGSGELYEQYF.